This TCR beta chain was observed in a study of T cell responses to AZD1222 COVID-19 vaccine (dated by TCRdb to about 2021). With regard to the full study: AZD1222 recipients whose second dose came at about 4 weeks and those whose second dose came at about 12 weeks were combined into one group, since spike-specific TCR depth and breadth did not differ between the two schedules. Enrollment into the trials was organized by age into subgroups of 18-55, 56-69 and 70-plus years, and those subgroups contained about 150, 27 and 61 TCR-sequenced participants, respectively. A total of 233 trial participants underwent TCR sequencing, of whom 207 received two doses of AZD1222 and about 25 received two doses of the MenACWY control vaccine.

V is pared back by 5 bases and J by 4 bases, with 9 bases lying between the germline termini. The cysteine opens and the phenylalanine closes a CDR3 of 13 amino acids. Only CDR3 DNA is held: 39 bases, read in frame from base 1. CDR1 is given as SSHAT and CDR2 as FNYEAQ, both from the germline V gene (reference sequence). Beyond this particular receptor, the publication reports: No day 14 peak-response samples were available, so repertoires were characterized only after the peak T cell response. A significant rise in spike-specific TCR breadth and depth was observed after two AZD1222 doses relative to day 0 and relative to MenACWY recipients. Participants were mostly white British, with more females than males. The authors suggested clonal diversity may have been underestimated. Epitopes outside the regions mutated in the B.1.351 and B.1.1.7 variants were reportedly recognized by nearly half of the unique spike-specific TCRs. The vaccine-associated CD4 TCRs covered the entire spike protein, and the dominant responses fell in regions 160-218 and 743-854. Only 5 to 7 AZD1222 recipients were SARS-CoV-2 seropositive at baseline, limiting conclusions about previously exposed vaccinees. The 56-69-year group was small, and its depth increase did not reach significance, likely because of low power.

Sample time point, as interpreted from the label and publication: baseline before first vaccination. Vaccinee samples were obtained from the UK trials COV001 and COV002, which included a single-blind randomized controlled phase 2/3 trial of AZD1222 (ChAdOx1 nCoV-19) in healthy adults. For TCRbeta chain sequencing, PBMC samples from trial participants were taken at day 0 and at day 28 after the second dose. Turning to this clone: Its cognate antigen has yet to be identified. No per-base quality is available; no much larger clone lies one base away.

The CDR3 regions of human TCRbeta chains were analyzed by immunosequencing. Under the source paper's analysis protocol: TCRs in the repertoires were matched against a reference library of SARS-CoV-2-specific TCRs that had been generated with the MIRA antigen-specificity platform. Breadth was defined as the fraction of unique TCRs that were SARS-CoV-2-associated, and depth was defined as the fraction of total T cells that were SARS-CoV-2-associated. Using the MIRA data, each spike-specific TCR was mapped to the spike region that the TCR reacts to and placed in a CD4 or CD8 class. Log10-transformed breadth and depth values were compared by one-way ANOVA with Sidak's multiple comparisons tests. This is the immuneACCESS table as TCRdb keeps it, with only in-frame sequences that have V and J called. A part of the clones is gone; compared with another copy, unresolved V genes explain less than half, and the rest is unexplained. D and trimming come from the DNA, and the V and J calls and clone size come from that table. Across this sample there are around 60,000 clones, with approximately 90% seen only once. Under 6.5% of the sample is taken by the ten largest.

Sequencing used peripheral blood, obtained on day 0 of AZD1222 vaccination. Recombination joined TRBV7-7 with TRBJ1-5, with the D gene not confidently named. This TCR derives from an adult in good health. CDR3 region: CASSPGVNQPQHF. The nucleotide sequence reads TGTGCCAGCAGCCCCGGGGTTAATCAGCCCCAGCATTTT.